This T cell receptor beta chain emerged from a study of shared clonotypes between healthy human individuals. Study outcomes and limitations: Tissue TCR repertoires likely differ from these blood-only repertoires.

Data came from immunoSEQ multiplex PCR; TCRdb stores just in-frame clones and leaves some out. The sample contains about 2.4 million clones, under 95% of which appear only once. This CDR3 spans 15 amino acids. Germline V gene lookup returns CDR1 SGDLS and CDR2 YYNGEE. Trimming pared 6 bases from V and 2 bases from J, leaving 17 bases between. As for this clone: No antigen is known for it.

The sequence was collected from a man aged 18 to 35 in good health. Some clones in this sample may be carry-over from other donors' samples. The sample consisted of naive CD4+ T cells from PBMCs. Subset of the sample: CD45RA+ positively selected. This chain joins TRBV9 and TRBJ1-1, with D uncertain. Here the CDR3 reads CASTLLADPNTEAFF. The CDR3 DNA reads TGTGCCAGCACTTTGCTTGCCGATCCTAACACTGAAGCTTTCTTT.